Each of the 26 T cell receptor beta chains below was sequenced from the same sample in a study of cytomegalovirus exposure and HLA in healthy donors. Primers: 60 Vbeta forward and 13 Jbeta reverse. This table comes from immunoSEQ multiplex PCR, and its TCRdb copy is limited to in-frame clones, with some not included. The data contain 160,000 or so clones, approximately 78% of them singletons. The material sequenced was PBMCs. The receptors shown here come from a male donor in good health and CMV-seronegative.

In DNA form, the CDR3 reads TGTGCCAGCAGCGTAGGGGCCACCACCTACGAGCAGTACTTC. Amino acids: CASSVGATTYEQYF. This chain links TRBV9 with TRBJ2-7; D remains ambiguous. Between the trimmed V and J ends, which lost 0 bases and 2 bases, there was a span of 9 bases. The CDR3 has 14 amino acids. Looked up from germline, CDR1 is SGDLS and CDR2 is YYNGEE. Combining the CDR3 with reference TRBV9 and TRBJ2-7 gives the whole variable domain DSGVTQTPKHLITATGQRVTLRCSPRSGDLSVYWYQQSLDQGLQFLIQYYNGEERAKGNILERFSAQQFPDLHSELNLSSLELGDSALYFCASSVGATTYEQYFGPGTRLTVT.

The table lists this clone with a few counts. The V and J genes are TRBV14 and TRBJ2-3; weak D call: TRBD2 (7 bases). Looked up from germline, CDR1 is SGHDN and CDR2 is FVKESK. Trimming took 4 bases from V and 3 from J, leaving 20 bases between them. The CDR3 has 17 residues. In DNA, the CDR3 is TGTGCCAGCAGCCCCATCGGGGGAGGGGGATTAACAGATACGCAGTATTTT. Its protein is CASSPIGGGGLTDTQYF.

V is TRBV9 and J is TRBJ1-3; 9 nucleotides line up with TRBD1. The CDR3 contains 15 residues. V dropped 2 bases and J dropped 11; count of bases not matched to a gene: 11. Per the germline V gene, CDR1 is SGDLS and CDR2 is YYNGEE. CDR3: CASSVTGTGLVAIYF. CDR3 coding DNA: TGTGCCAGCAGCGTGACCGGGACAGGGTTAGTCGCCATATATTTT.

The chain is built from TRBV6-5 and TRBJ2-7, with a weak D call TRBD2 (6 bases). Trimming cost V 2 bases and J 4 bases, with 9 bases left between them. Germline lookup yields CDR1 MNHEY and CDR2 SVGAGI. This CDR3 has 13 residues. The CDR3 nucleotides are TGTGCCAGCAGTTACCCAGGAGGGTACGAGCAGTACTTC. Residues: CASSYPGGYEQYF.

CDR3 residues: CASSLMTSGMNTGELFF. The CDR3 region has the DNA TGTGCCAGCAGCCTGATGACTAGCGGGATGAACACCGGGGAGCTGTTTTTT. V and J are TRBV7-8 and TRBJ2-2; 11 bases fit TRBD2. The germline CDR1 and CDR2 sequences are SGHVS and FQNEAQ. The CDR3 has 17 residues. Trimming cost V 5 bases and J 1 base; bases outside gene matches: 6.

The CDR3 region is CASSGNHPDRVVNEQYF. CDR3 sequence (DNA): TGTGCCAGCAGTGGCAACCACCCCGACAGGGTTGTTAACGAGCAGTACTTC. The chain joins TRBV6-1 to TRBJ2-7; 7 bases are a match to TRBD1. Germline values: CDR1 MNHNS, CDR2 SASEGT. This CDR3 is built from 17 residues. V lost 4 bases, J lost 5 bases, and 17 bases stayed unmatched.

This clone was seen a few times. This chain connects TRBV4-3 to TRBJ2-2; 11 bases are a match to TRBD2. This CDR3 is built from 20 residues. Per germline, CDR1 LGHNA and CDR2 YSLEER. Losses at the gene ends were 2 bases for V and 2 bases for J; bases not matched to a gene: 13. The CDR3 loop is CASSQTRAGTSGSNTGELFF. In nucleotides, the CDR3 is TGCGCCAGCAGCCAAACCAGAGCCGGGACTAGCGGTTCCAACACCGGGGAGCTGTTTTTT.

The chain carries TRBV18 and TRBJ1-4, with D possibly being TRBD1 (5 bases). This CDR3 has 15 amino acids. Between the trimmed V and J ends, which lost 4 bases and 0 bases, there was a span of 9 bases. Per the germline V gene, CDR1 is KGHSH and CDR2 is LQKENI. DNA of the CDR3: TGTGCCAGCTCACTCGCGGGGGCAACTAATGAAAAACTGTTTTTT. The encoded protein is CASSLAGATNEKLFF. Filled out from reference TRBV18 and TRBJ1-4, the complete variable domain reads NAGVMQNPRHLVRRRGQEARLRCSPMKGHSHVYWYRQLPEEGLKFMVYLQKENIIDESGMPKERFSAEFPKEGPSILRIQQVVRGDSAAYFCASSLAGATNEKLFFGSGTQLSVL.

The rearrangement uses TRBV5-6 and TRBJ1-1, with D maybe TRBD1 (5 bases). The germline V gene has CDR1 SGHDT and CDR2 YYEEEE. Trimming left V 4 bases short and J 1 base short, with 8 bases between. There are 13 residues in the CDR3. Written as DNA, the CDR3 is TGTGCCAGCAGCCCGACAGCGAACACTGAAGCTTTCTTT. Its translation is CASSPTANTEAFF.

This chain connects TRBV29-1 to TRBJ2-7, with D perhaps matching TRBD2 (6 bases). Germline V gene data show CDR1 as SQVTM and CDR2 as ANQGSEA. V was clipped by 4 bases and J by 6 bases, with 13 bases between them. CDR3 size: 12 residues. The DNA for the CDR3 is TGCAGCGTTGCCAGAGGGCGGGGCGAGCAGTACTTC. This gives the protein CSVARGRGEQYF.

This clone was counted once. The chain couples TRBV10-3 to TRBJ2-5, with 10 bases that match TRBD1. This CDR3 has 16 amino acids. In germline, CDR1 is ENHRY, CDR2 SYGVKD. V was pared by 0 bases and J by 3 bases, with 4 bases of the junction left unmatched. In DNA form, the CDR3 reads TGTGCCATCAGTGAGTCATCCGGGACAGGGGAAGAGACCCAGTACTTC. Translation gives CAISESSGTGEETQYF.

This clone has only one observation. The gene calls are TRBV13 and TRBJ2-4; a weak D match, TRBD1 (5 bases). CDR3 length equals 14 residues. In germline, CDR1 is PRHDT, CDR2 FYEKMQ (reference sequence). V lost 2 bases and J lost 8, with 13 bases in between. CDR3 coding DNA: TGTGCCAGCAGCTTAAGGTTAGGGGCGGACATTCAGTACTTC. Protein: CASSLRLGADIQYF.

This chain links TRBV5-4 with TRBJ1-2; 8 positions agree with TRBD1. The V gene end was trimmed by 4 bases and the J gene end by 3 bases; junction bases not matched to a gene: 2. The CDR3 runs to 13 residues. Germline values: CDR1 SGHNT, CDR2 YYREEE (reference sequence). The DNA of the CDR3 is TGTGCCAGCAGCCCGGACAGGGACTATGGCTACACCTTC. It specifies CASSPDRDYGYTF. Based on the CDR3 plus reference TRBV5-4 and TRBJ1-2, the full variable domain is ETGVTQSPTHLIKTRGQQVTLRCSSQSGHNTVSWYQQALGQGPQFIFQYYREEENGRGNFPPRFSGLQFPNYSSELNVNALELDDSALYLCASSPDRDYGYTFGSGTRLTVV.

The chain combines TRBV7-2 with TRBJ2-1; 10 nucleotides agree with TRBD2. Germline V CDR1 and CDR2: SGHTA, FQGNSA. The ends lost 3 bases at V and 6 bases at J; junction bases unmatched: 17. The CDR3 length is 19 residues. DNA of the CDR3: TGTGCCAGCAGCTTTTTAGTCCCATTAGCGGGAGGAGCCTTCAATGAGCAGTTCTTC. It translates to CASSFLVPLAGGAFNEQFF.

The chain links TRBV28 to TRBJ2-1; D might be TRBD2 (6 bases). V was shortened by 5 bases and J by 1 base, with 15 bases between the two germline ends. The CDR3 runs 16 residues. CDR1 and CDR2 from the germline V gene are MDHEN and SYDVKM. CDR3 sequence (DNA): TGTGCCAGCAGTCCCCCCGGGACTCGATCCTACAATGAGCAGTTCTTC. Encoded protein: CASSPPGTRSYNEQFF.

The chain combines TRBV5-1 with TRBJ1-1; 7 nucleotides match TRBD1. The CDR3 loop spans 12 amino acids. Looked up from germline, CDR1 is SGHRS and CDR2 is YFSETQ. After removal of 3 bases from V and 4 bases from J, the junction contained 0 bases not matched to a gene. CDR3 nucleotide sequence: TGCGCCAGCAGCTCAGGGGGCACTGAAGCTTTCTTT. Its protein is CASSSGGTEAFF.

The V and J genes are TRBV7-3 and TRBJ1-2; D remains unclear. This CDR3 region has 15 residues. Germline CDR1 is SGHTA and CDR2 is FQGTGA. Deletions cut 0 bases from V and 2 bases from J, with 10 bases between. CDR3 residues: CASSLTGLGNYGYTF. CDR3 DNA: TGTGCCAGCAGCTTAACAGGTCTCGGGAACTATGGCTACACCTTC.

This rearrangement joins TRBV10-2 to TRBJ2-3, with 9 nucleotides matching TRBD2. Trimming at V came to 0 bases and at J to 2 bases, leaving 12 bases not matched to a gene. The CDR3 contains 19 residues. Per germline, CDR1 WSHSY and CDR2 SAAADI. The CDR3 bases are TGCGCCAGCAGTGAGTCGAGTTTTTGGGCTAGCGGGGACACAGATACGCAGTATTTT. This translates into CASSESSFWASGDTDTQYF.

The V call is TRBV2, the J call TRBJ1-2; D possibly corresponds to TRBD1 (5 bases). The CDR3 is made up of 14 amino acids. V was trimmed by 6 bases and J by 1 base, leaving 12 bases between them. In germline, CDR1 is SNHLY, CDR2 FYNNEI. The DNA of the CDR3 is TGTGCCAGCAGCCAGGGCGGGAATAACTATGGCTACACCTTC. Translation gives CASSQGGNNYGYTF.

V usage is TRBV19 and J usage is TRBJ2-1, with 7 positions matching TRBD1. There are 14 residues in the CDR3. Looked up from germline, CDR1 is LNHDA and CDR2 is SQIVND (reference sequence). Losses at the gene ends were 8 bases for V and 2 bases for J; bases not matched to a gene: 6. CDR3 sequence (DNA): TGTGCCAGTTGGGACAGAGGAACCTACAATGAGCAGTTCTTC. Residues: CASWDRGTYNEQFF.

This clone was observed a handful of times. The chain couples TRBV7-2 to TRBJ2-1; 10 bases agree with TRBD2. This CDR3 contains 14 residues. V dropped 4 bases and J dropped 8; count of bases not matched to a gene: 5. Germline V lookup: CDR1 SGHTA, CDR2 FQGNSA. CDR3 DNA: TGTGCCAGCAGCTCCCCTAGCGGGAGAGATGAGCAGTTCTTC. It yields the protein CASSSPSGRDEQFF.

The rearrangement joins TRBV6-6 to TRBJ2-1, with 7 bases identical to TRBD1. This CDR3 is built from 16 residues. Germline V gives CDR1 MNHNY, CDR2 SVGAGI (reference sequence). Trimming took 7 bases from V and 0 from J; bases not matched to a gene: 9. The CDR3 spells CASTPKWDSSYNEQFF. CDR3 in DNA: TGTGCCAGCACCCCAAAGTGGGACAGCTCCTACAATGAGCAGTTCTTC.

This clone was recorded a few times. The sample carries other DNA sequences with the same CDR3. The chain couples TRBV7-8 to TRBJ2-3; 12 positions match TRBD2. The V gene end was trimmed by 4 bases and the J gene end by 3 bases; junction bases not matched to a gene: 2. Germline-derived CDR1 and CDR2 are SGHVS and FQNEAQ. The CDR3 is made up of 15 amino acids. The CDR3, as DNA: TGTGCCAGCAGCTCACTAGCGGGGGGAACAGATACGCAGTATTTT. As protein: CASSSLAGGTDTQYF. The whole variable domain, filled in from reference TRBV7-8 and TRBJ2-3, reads GAGVSQSPRYKVAKRGQDVALRCDPISGHVSLFWYQQALGQGPEFLTYFQNEAQLDKSGLPSDRFFAERPEGSVSTLKIQRTQQEDSAVYLCASSSLAGGTDTQYFGPGTRLTVL.

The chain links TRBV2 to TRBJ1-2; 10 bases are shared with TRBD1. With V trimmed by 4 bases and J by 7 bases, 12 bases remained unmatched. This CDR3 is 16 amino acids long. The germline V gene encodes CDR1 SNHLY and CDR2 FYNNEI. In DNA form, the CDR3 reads TGTGCCAGCAGTGGGACAGGGGGACAGGTCGCGGCTGGCTACACCTTC. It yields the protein CASSGTGGQVAAGYTF.

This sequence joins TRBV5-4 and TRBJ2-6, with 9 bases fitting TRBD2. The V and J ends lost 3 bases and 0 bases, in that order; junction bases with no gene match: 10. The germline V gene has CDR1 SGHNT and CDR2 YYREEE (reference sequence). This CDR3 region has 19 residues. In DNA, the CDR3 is TGTGCCAGCAGCTGGGATCTAGCGGGATGGAGCTCTGGGGCCAACGTCCTGACTTTC. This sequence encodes CASSWDLAGWSSGANVLTF.

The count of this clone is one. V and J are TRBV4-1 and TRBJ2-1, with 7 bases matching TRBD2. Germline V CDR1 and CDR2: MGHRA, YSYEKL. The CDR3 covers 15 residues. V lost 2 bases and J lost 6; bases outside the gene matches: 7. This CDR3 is CASSQPAGTPNEQFF. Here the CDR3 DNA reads TGCGCCAGCAGCCAACCAGCGGGGACGCCCAATGAGCAGTTCTTC.